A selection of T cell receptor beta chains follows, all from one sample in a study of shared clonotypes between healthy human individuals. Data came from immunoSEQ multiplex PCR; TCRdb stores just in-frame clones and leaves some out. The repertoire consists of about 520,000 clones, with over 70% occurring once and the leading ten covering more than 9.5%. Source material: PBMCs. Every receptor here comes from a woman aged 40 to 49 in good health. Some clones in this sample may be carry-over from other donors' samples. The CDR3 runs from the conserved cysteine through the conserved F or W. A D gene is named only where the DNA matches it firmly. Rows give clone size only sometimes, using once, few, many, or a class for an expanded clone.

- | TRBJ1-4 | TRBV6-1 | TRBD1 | CASSRGGGGEKLFF | TGTGCCAGCAGTCGGGGAGGGGGCGGTGAAAAACTGTTTTTT
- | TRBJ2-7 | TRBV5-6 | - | CASSLWGEQYF | TGTGCCAGCAGCTTGTGGGGCGAGCAGTACTTC
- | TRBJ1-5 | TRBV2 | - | CASSPEGGDQPQHF | TGTGCCAGCAGTCCTGAGGGGGGGGATCAGCCCCAGCATTTT
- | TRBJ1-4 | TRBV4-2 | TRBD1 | CASSLRGDRATNEKLFF | TGTGCCAGCAGCCTTCGGGGAGACAGGGCAACTAATGAAAAACTGTTTTTT
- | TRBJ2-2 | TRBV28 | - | CASSLEGARIGELFF | TGTGCCAGCAGTTTAGAAGGGGCGCGAATCGGGGAGCTGTTTTTT
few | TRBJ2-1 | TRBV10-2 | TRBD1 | CATQGDSYNEQFF | TGCGCCACTCAAGGGGACAGCTACAATGAGCAGTTCTTC
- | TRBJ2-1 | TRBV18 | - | CASSPLPAGYEQFF | TGTGCCAGCTCACCACTCCCGGCGGGTTATGAGCAGTTCTTC
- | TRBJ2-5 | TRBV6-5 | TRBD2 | CASSPGLAGEETQYF | TGTGCCAGCAGCCCCGGACTAGCGGGGGAGGAGACCCAGTACTTC
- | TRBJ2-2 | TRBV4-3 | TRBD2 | CASSPGLGLAGVTGELFF | TGCGCCAGCAGCCCGGGCCTAGGACTAGCGGGAGTCACCGGGGAGCTGTTTTTT
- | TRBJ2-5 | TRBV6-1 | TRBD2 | CANRAGETQYF | TGTGCCAACAGAGCGGGGGAGACCCAGTACTTC
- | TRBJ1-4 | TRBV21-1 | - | CASSRATNEKLFF | TGTGCCAGCAGCAGGGCAACTAATGAAAAACTGTTTTTT
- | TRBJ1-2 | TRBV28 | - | CASTTATRYGYTF | TGTGCCAGCACCACCGCGACTAGGTATGGCTACACCTTC
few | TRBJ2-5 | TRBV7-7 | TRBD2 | CASSKSGTSPQETQYF | TGTGCCAGCAGTAAATCCGGGACTAGCCCGCAAGAGACCCAGTACTTC
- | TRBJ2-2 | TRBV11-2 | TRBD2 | CASSLPPGLAGFTGELFF | TGTGCCAGCAGCTTACCCCCGGGACTAGCGGGATTCACCGGGGAGCTGTTTTTT
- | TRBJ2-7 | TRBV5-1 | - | CASSLFDEQYF | TGCGCCAGCAGCTTGTTCGACGAGCAGTACTTC
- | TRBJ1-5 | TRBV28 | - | CASSFDLNQPQHF | TGTGCCAGCAGTTTTGACCTCAATCAGCCCCAGCATTTT
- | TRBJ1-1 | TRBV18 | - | CASSPPSDNTEAFF | TGTGCCAGCTCACCACCCTCGGACAACACTGAAGCTTTCTTT
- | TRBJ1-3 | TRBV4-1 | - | CASRQPGQRNTIYF | TGCGCCAGCAGGCAACCGGGACAACGAAACACCATATATTTT
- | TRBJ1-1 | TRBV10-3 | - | CAISEVGMNTEAFF | TGTGCCATCAGTGAGGTAGGGATGAACACTGAAGCTTTCTTT